This T cell receptor (beta chain) was captured in a study of T cell repertoires in cytomegalovirus infection. A word on this clonotype: Its antigen is undetermined.

Using its own MiXCR run on the reads, TCRdb lists one record per CDR3 protein. The table shows around 540,000 distinct CDR3 sequences, with around 35% occurring only once. This receptor was taken from a human donor in good health (CMV status not recorded). Some clones in this sample may be carry-over from other donors' samples. Specimen: cultured PBMCs, collected from culture after CMV antigen stimulation.

CDR3 protein: CASSVGQQMNTEAFF. The CDR3 DNA reads as TGTGCCAGCAGCGTGGGCCAGCAGATGAACACTGAAGCTTTCTTT. This chain links TRBV9 with TRBJ1-1, with D hard to call. The CDR3 runs 15 residues. Germline-derived CDR1 and CDR2 are SGDLS and YYNGEE. V shed 2 bases and J shed 0 bases, with 11 bases lying between them.